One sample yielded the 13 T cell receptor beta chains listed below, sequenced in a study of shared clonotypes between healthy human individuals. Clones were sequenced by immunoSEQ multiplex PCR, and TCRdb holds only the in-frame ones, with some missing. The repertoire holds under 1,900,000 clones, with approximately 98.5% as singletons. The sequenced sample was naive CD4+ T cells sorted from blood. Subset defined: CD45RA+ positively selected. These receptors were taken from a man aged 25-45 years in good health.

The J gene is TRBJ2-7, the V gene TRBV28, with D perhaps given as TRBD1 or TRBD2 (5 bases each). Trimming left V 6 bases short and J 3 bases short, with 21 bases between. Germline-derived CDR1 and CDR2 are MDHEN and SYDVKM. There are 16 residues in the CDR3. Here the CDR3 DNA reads TGTGCCAGCAGACCACCTCGAGGGGTGAAACGCTACGAGCAGTACTTC. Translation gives CASRPPRGVKRYEQYF.

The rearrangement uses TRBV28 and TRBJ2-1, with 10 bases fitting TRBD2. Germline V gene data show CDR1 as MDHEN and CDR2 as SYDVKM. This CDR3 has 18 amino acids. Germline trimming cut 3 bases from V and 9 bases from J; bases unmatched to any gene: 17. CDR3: CASSFPSTPGLALIEQFF. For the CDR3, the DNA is TGTGCCAGCAGTTTTCCCTCTACTCCGGGACTAGCGCTTATTGAGCAGTTCTTC.

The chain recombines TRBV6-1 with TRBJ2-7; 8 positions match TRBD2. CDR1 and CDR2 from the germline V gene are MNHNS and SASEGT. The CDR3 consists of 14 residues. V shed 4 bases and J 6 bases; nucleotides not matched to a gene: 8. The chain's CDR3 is CASSAKTSVGEQYF. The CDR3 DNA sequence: TGTGCCAGCAGTGCGAAGACTAGCGTGGGCGAGCAGTACTTC.

CDR3 nucleotides: TGCGCCAGCAGCTATGGGACACGCTCGTTGAACACTGAAGCTTTCTTT. This translates into CASSYGTRSLNTEAFF. The V call is TRBV5-1, the J call TRBJ1-1; maybe TRBD1 (6 bases). The CDR3 sequence is 16 residues long. The germline V and J ends were trimmed by 3 bases and 0 bases, with 15 bases remaining between them. Germline lookup yields CDR1 SGHRS and CDR2 YFSETQ. Combining the CDR3 with reference TRBV5-1 and TRBJ1-1 gives the whole variable domain KAGVTQTPRYLIKTRGQQVTLSCSPISGHRSVSWYQQTPGQGLQFLFEYFSETQRNKGNFPGRFSGRQFSNSRSEMNVSTLELGDSALYLCASSYGTRSLNTEAFFGQGTRLTVV.

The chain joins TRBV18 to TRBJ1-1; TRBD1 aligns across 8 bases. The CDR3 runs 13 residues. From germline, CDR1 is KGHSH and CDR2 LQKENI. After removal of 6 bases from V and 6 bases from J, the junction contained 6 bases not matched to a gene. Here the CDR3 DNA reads TGTGCCAGCTCGCCGCAGGGGGCCGCTGAAGCTTTCTTT. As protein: CASSPQGAAEAFF.

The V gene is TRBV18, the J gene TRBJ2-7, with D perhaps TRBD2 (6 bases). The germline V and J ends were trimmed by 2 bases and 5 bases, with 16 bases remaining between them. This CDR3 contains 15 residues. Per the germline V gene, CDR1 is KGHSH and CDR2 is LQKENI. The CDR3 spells CASSPVPGRSHEQYF. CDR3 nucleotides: TGTGCCAGCTCACCAGTTCCAGGGAGGTCCCACGAGCAGTACTTC.

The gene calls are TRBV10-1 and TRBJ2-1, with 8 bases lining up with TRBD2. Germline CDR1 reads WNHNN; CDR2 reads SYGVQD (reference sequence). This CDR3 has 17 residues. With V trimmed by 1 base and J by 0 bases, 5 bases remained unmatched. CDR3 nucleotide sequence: TGCGCCAGCAGTGAGTATGCAGCGGGAGCCTCCTACAATGAGCAGTTCTTC. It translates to CASSEYAAGASYNEQFF.

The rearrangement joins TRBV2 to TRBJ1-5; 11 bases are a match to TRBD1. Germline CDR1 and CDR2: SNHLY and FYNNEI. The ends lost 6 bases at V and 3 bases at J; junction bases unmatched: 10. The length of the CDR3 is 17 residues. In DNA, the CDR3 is TGTGCCAGCAGCGGACAGGGGGCGCGGTACTTCAATCAGCCCCAGCATTTT. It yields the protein CASSGQGARYFNQPQHF.

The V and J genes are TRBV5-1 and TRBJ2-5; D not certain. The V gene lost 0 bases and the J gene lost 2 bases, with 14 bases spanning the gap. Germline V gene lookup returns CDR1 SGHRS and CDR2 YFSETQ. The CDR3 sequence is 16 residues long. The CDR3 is CASSLVGVGSQETQYF. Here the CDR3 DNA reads TGCGCCAGCAGCTTGGTTGGGGTTGGATCACAAGAGACCCAGTACTTC.

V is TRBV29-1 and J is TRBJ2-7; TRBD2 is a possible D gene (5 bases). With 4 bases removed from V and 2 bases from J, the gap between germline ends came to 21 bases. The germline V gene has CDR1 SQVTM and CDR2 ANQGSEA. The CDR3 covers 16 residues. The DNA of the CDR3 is TGCAGCGTTGGTGGGAGCACTATTATTTCGGCCTACGAGCAGTACTTC. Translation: CSVGGSTIISAYEQYF.

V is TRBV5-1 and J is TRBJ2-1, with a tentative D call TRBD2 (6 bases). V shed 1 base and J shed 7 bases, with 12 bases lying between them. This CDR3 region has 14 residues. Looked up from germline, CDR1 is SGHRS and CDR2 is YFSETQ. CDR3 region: CASSLSNGGNEQFF. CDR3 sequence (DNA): TGCGCCAGCAGCTTGTCAAATGGGGGGAATGAGCAGTTCTTC.

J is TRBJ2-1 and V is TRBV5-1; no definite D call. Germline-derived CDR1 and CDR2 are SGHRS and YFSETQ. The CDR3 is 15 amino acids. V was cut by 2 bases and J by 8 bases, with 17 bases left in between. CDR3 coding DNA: TGCGCCAGCAGCTTTCCCAGAGCTGATTTGGATGAGCAGTTCTTC. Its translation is CASSFPRADLDEQFF.

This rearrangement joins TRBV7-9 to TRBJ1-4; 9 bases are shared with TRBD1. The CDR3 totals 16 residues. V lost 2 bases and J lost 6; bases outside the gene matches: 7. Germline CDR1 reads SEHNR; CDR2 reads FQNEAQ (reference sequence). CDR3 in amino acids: CASSLRRDRADEKLFF. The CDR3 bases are TGTGCCAGCAGCTTAAGGCGGGACAGGGCGGATGAAAAACTGTTTTTT.